The sequence of this T cell receptor (beta chain) was determined in a study of technical replicates of blood from four donors. Produced via immunoSEQ multiplex PCR; TCRdb's table is partial and in-frame only. This repertoire shows 55,000 to 65,000 clones, 85% to 95% found once; its top ten account for about 3.9%. This receptor was identified in a human donor in good health. Some clones in this sample may be carry-over from other donors' samples. Sequencing was performed on PBMCs.

CDR3 amino acids: CASSTGAEGYGYTF. CDR3 DNA sequence: TGTGCCAGCAGTACAGGGGCCGAGGGTTATGGCTACACCTTC. The V call is TRBV9, the J call TRBJ1-2; 7 bases align to TRBD1. The CDR3 runs 14 residues. V gave up 5 bases and J gave up 5 bases; unmatched junction bases: 9. Germline assignment: CDR1 SGDLS and CDR2 YYNGEE.